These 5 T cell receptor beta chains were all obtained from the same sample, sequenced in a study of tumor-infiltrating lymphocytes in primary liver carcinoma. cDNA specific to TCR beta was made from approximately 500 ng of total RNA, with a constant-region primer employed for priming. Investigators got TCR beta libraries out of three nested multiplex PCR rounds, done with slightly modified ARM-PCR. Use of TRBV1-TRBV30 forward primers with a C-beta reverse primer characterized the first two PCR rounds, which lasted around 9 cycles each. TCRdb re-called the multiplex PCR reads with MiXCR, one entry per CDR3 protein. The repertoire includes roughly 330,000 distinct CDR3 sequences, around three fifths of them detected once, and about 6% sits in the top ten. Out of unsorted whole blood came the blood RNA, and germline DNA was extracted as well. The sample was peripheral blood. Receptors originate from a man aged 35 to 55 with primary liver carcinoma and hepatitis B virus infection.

The CDR3 sequence is CASSPGQGRSPLHF. As DNA, the CDR3 is TGTGCCAGCAGCCCGGGACAAGGGCGTTCACCCCTCCACTTT. The V gene is TRBV11-1, the J gene TRBJ1-6, with D maybe TRBD1 (6 bases). Germline CDR1 is SGHAT and CDR2 is FQDESV (reference sequence). This CDR3 comprises 14 residues. Trimming pared 5 bases from V and 9 bases from J, leaving 14 bases between.

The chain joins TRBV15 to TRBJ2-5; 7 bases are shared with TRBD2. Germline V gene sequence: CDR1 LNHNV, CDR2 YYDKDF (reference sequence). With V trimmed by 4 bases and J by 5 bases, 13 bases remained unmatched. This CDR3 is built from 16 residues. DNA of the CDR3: TGTGCCACCAGCACCTGGGAGGGCCCCAATGGGGAGACCCAGTACTTC. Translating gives CATSTWEGPNGETQYF.

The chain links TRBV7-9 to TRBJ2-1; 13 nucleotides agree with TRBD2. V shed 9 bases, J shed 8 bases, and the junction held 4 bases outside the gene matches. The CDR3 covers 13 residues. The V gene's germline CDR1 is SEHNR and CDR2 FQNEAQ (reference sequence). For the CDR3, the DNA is TGTGCCAGATGGACTAGCGGGAGCGATGAGCAGTTCTTC. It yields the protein CARWTSGSDEQFF.

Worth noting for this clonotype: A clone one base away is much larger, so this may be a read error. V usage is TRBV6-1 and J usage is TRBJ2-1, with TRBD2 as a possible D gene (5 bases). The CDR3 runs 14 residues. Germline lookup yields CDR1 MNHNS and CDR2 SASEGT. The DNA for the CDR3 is TGTGCCACCCGAGCGGAACCTTCCTACAATGAGCACTTCTTC. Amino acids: CATRAEPSYNEHFF.

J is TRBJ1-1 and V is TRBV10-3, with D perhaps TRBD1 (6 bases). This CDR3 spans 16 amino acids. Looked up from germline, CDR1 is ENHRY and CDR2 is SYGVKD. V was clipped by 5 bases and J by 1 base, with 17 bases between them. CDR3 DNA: TGTGCCATCAGTAGCGGGGGGGCTATGGGGAACACTGAAGCTTTCTTT. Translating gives CAISSGGAMGNTEAFF.